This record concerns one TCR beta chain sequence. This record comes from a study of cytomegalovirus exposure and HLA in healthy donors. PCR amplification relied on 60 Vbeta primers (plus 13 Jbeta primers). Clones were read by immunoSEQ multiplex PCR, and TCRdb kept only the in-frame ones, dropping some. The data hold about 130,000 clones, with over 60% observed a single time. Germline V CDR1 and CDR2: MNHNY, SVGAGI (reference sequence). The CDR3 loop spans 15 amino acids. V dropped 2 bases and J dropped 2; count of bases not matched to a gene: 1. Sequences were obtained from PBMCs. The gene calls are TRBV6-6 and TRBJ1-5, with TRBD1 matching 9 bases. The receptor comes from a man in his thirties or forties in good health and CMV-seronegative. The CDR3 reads CASSYRTGGNQPQHF. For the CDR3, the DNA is TGTGCCAGCAGTTACCGGACAGGGGGCAATCAGCCCCAGCATTTT.